This T cell receptor beta chain was sequenced during a study of CD8 T cells in Susac syndrome (dated by TCRdb to the late 2010s). A note on the overall study: Whether CD8+ T cell activation and differentiation in Susac syndrome was antigen driven was tested using repertoire sequencing. Clonality of the CD8+ T cell repertoire was compared between over ten healthy donors, about 14 Susac syndrome patients and about 15 multiple sclerosis patients. On the study overall, not on this receptor specifically: The study acknowledged that relatively few individuals were included in the TCR sequencing and HLA analysis.

The table lists this clonotype with a few counts. No cognate antigen has been identified for it. Nothing much larger sits one base from this clone, and base qualities are not available. Peripheral blood CD8+ and CD4+ T cells from healthy donors, Susac syndrome patients and multiple sclerosis patients were profiled by high-throughput TCR beta sequencing. Treatment-naive patients with stable or active relapsing-remitting disease fulfilling revised McDonald criteria were used as multiple sclerosis controls. Bulk CD8+ and CD4+ T cells were purified by magnetic negative isolation, whereas CD8+ TEMRA cells were enriched by FACS. Blood was collected in EDTA tubes and processed within 24 hours, with PBMCs isolated through density gradient centrifugation. PBMCs destined for TCR sequencing were cryopreserved in liquid nitrogen and later thawed in a 37 °C water bath. Purity of sorted or isolated CD4+, CD8+ and CD8+ TEMRA cells was at least 90%.

In the germline V gene, CDR1 corresponds to SQVTM and CDR2 to ANQGSEA. The CDR3 has 14 amino acids, counting the end cysteine and phenylalanine. Only the CDR3 part of the read is kept: 42 bases, read in frame from the first base. A distance of 8 bases separates the germline ends of V and J, which lose 0 bases and 2 bases respectively. RNA was extracted using the RNeasy kit, and roughly 0.5 to 1 microgram was reverse transcribed with random hexamers. The immunoSEQ multiplex PCR assay, covering 54 Vbeta and 13 Jbeta segments, was used to amplify TCR beta CDR3 regions. PCR amplification bias was corrected using a synthetic template baseline for primer optimization and computational correction. Per the original workflow: Reads were assigned to V, D and J genes according to IMGT and analyzed in immunoSEQ Analyzer, with only productive sequences retained. Clonality was calculated as one minus the Shannon entropy normalized by log2 of the number of productive unique sequences. Public and private clones were assessed among the 100 most prevalent clones of each patient and control. Susac-specific clones were defined as absent from healthy and MS cohorts, about 1,000 published viral clones and other ImmuneACCESS disease sequences. The raw public reads went through TCRdb reprocessing: fastp at Q25, MiXCR clone calling, in-frame beta chains kept. Rows with a matching CDR3 protein are joined into one entry that keeps the most common DNA and genes. The V and J calls, along with clone size, are taken from TCRdb and not from the paper's own processing. In all, the sample holds 250,000 to 300,000 distinct CDR3 sequences, and roughly 85% of those were seen once. The ten largest make up about 0.22% of the sample.

The clonotype comes from a human donor with multiple sclerosis. Sequencing input: CD8+ T cells from PBMCs. This sequence uses TRBV29-1 and TRBJ2-1; there is no confident call for the D gene. The CDR3 protein: CSVEDRATYNEQFF. DNA sequence: TGCAGCGTTGAAGATCGGGCTACCTACAATGAGCAGTTCTTC.